This T cell receptor (beta chain) was documented in a study of tumor-infiltrating lymphocytes in localized non-small cell lung cancer. Clones were sequenced by immunoSEQ multiplex PCR, and TCRdb holds only the in-frame ones, with some missing. The sample has 21,000 or so clones; about two thirds are singletons. Trimming removed 2 bases at V and 9 bases at J, with 21 bases between. CDR1 and CDR2 (germline): SGHRS, YFSETQ. The length of the CDR3 is 17 residues. The TCR comes from a human donor with non-small cell lung cancer. The sample taken for sequencing was lung tumor tissue. The chain couples TRBV5-1 to TRBJ1-6; D remains unclear. The CDR3 nucleotides read TGCGCCAGCAGCTTTTCCCCCCCAGGAGGTACCGGTTCACCCCTCCACTTT. Its protein is CASSFSPPGGTGSPLHF.